These T cell receptor beta chains were read from a single sample in a study of blood T cell repertoires in COVID-19. The data were produced by immunoSEQ multiplex PCR, yet TCRdb's version contains in-frame clones alone and is incomplete. The table has some 80,000 clones, around 83% seen once. The sequenced sample was peripheral blood. The receptors stem from a man aged 50-59 years with acute or convalescent COVID-19. CDR3s include the opening cysteine and the closing phenylalanine or tryptophan. The D gene is left open where the match is weak. A row's size may be missing; if present it is once, few, many or a size class.

- 14 TRBJ2-3 - TRBV5-1 TGCGCCAGCAGCGTCGACATAGGCACAGATACGCAGTATTTT CASSVDIGTDTQYF
- 13 TRBJ2-7 once TRBV29-1 TGCAGCGTTGATGGGGAGTCTGGATACGAGCAGTACTTC CSVDGESGYEQYF
TRBD1 12 TRBJ2-7 - TRBV11-1 TGTGCCAGCAGCTTCTCGAACAGGGGGCAATACTTC CASSFSNRGQYF
TRBD2 17 TRBJ2-1 - TRBV7-2 TGTGCCAGCAGCTCCTTGGGCGGGAGTTCCTCCTACAATGAGCAGTTCTTC CASSSLGGSSSYNEQFF
- 16 TRBJ2-7 - TRBV12-2 TGTGCAAGTCGCTTAGCGCGCAAGCGGCCCTCCTACGAGCAGTACTTC CASRLARKRPSYEQYF
TRBD2 11 TRBJ2-1 - TRBV30 TGTGCCTGGAGTACTGGGACTAGGCAGTTCTTC CAWSTGTRQFF
- 14 TRBJ2-3 - TRBV14 TGTGCCAGCAGCCATGGACACCTCACAGATACGCAGTATTTT CASSHGHLTDTQYF
- 12 TRBJ1-1 once TRBV28 TGTGCCAGCAGTGTAGAAAACACTGAAGCTTTCTTT CASSVENTEAFF
- 14 TRBJ2-3 - TRBV29-1 TGCAGCTCTACCCGCAGGGAAAGAACAGATACGCAGTATTTT CSSTRRERTDTQYF
- 16 TRBJ2-7 once TRBV2 TGTGCCAGCATTCCCTGGGCGGGGCGAAGCTCCTACGAGCAGTACTTC CASIPWAGRSSYEQYF
- 13 TRBJ1-4 - TRBV12-3/TRBV12-4 TGTGCCGTGGCGGGGTTAACTAATGAAAAACTGTTTTTT CAVAGLTNEKLFF
- 13 TRBJ1-1 - TRBV5-1 TGCGCCAGCAGTATGGGGGGGCCCACTGAAGCTTTCTTT CASSMGGPTEAFF
TRBD2 15 TRBJ2-1 - TRBV2 TGTGCCAGCAGTCCAGGAACGGGAGGGTGGAATGAGCAGTTCTTC CASSPGTGGWNEQFF
TRBD1 17 TRBJ2-5 - TRBV7-2 TGTGCCAGCAGCTTAGCACGGGACAGCCGGCGTTGGGAGACCCAGTACTTC CASSLARDSRRWETQYF
- 15 TRBJ2-1 - TRBV25-1 TGTGCCACCGCCATGCCGGGTCCTAGGAAGGATGAGCAGTTCTTC CATAMPGPRKDEQFF
- 16 TRBJ2-1 few TRBV7-8 TGTGCCAGCAGCTTCATCGTGGAGAGAAAAAACAATGAGCAGTTCTTC CASSFIVERKNNEQFF
- 14 TRBJ1-1 - TRBV3-1/TRBV3-2 TGTGCCAGCAGCCAACAACACGACAGGAGTGAAGCTTTCTTT CASSQQHDRSEAFF
TRBD2 15 TRBJ2-7 once TRBV6-5 TGTGCCAGCATCGTCGCGGGGGGAAGCTCCTACGAGCAGTACTTC CASIVAGGSSYEQYF
- 13 TRBJ2-1 - TRBV12-3/TRBV12-4 TGTGCCAGCAGTTCATTTCGACAGGACGAGCAGTTCTTC CASSSFRQDEQFF
TRBD1 13 TRBJ2-7 once TRBV18 TGTGCCAGCTCGGGACAGGGTATCGAGGAGCAGTACTTC CASSGQGIEEQYF
- 13 TRBJ1-5 - TRBV6-5 TGTGCCAGCAGTTACAACGGGGATCAGCCCCAGCATTTT CASSYNGDQPQHF
TRBD1 14 TRBJ1-5 - TRBV19 TGTGCCAGTTGGGACAGGGGCGGCAATCAGCCCCAGCATTTT CASWDRGGNQPQHF
TRBD1 15 TRBJ1-6 - TRBV4-3 TGCGCCAGCAGCCAAAACCCTGACAGGGGCTCACCCCTCCACTTT CASSQNPDRGSPLHF
TRBD2 15 TRBJ2-5 - TRBV3-1/TRBV3-2 TGTGCCAGCAGCCAAGTAGCGGGGGGAAGAGAGACCCAGTACTTC CASSQVAGGRETQYF
TRBD1 14 TRBJ2-7 - TRBV7-3 TGTGCCTCCCCCCCGGGACAGGGATTTTACGAGCAGTACTTC CASPPGQGFYEQYF
TRBD2 14 TRBJ2-7 - TRBV24-1 TGTGCCACCAGTGGCCGGGGGGAGCCCTACGAGCAGTACTTC CATSGRGEPYEQYF
TRBD2 14 TRBJ2-7 - TRBV3-1/TRBV3-2 TGTGCCAGCAGCCAAGGGCATAGCGGGAACGAGCAGTACTTC CASSQGHSGNEQYF
TRBD1 14 TRBJ1-2 - TRBV7-9 TGTGCCAGCAGCCGGGACAGTTTGAACTATGGCTACACCTTC CASSRDSLNYGYTF
TRBD2 17 TRBJ2-1 few TRBV18 TGTGCCAGCTCCCCCGGACTAGCGGGAGAATGGGGCAATGAGCAGTTCTTC CASSPGLAGEWGNEQFF
- 12 TRBJ1-1 few TRBV27 TGTGCCAGCAGCCTCCGGGGCACTGAAGCTTTCTTT CASSLRGTEAFF
- 14 TRBJ2-5 - TRBV5-8 TGTGCCAGCAGCTTGCCAGGGATCCAAGAGACCCAGTACTTC CASSLPGIQETQYF
TRBD1 15 TRBJ2-2 - TRBV7-9 TGTGCCAGCAGCCACCGGGACAGTTTCACCGGGGAGCTGTTTTTT CASSHRDSFTGELFF
TRBD1 14 TRBJ2-2 few TRBV7-2 TGTGCCAGCAGAGGGACAGGCAACACCGGGGAGCTGTTTTTT CASRGTGNTGELFF
- 14 TRBJ2-5 - TRBV7-9 TGTGCCAGCAGCCCCCCACGAGTCAGGGAGACCCAGTACTTC CASSPPRVRETQYF
- 15 TRBJ1-6 - TRBV7-6 TGTGCCAGCAGTAAATTAACAGGGTCGGATTCACCCCTCCACTTT CASSKLTGSDSPLHF
- 13 TRBJ2-3 once TRBV28 TGTGCCAGCAGTTTCCCTAGCACAGATACGCAGTATTTT CASSFPSTDTQYF
- 14 TRBJ2-7 - TRBV7-4 TGTGCCAGCAGCTTAGTGTCGCTAGCCTACGAGCAGTACTTC CASSLVSLAYEQYF
- 14 TRBJ1-3 few TRBV6-2/TRBV6-3 TGTGCCAGCAGTTACTTCGGCTCTGGAAACACCATATATTTT CASSYFGSGNTIYF
- 14 TRBJ2-1 - TRBV10-2 TGCGCCAGCGTCCGCCAGGGGGGTGACAATGAGCAGTTCTTC CASVRQGGDNEQFF
TRBD1 13 TRBJ1-1 - TRBV29-1 TGCAGCGGCGACAGGGGAGCGAACACTGAAGCTTTCTTT CSGDRGANTEAFF
TRBD2 15 TRBJ2-7 - TRBV9 TGTGCCAGCAGCGTAGGGGGGACTAGCATGTACGAGCAGTACTTC CASSVGGTSMYEQYF
- 13 TRBJ2-7 - TRBV7-2 TGTGCCAGCAGCTTGGAGACAGCCTACGAGCAGTACTTC CASSLETAYEQYF
TRBD1 17 TRBJ1-5 - TRBV12-5 TGTGCTAGTGGTTTGATACCCCCGGGACAGGGGGCTCAGCCCCAGCATTTT CASGLIPPGQGAQPQHF
- 15 TRBJ2-7 - TRBV5-5 TGTGCCAGCAGCTTTAATTGGGGGCAATCCTACGAGCAGTACTTC CASSFNWGQSYEQYF
- 14 TRBJ1-1 few TRBV18 TGTGCCAGCTCACCACCGGCGGGGAGCACTGAAGCTTTCTTT CASSPPAGSTEAFF
- 13 TRBJ2-3 - TRBV7-9 TGTGCCAGCAGCAGCAGGGGTCCAGATACGCAGTATTTT CASSSRGPDTQYF
- 13 TRBJ1-2 - TRBV20-1 TGCAGTGCTAGTTCCACAGGGTACTATGGCTACACCTTC CSASSTGYYGYTF
TRBD1 13 TRBJ1-2 once TRBV19 TGTGCCAGTGGAGGCAGGGGGGCTTTTGGCTACACCTTC CASGGRGAFGYTF
- 13 TRBJ1-5 once TRBV30 TGTGCCTGGAGTGTAGGGGACAATCAGCCCCAGCATTTT CAWSVGDNQPQHF
- 17 TRBJ1-2 - TRBV5-1 TGCGCCAGCAGCCGCGGTCCCTCCAGCCAGACTAACTATGGCTACACCTTC CASSRGPSSQTNYGYTF
- 16 TRBJ2-1 - TRBV28 TGTGCCAGCAGCCATAGCGGAGTGGCAGGATCCAATGAGCAGTTCTTC CASSHSGVAGSNEQFF
- 14 TRBJ2-3 - TRBV27 TGTGCCAGCAGTTTATTTCGGGGGACAGATACGCAGTATTTT CASSLFRGTDTQYF
- 15 TRBJ1-5 once TRBV10-3 TGTGCCATCAGTGACAGGGCAGCCGGCAATCAGCCCCAGCATTTT CAISDRAAGNQPQHF
TRBD2 16 TRBJ2-7 - TRBV4-2 TGTGCCAGCAGCCAAGACAGCGGGGGGGCAGGTTACGAGCAGTACTTC CASSQDSGGAGYEQYF
- 14 TRBJ2-1 - TRBV30 TGTGCCTGGAGTCGAGGAGACCTCTACAATGAGCAGTTCTTC CAWSRGDLYNEQFF